Listed here are 19 T cell receptor beta chains from one sample, sequenced in a study of T cell responses to AZD1222 COVID-19 vaccine. Sequencing used immunoSEQ multiplex PCR; TCRdb keeps in-frame clones, though not all of them. The sample carries roughly 100,000 clones, roughly 90% recorded once. Sequences were derived from peripheral blood, sampled on day 0 of AZD1222 vaccination. These TCRs come from an adult in good health.

V is TRBV2 and J is TRBJ1-2; 7 bases are a match to TRBD1. This CDR3 has 14 residues. Germline V lookup: CDR1 SNHLY, CDR2 FYNNEI. V dropped 6 bases and J dropped 7; count of bases not matched to a gene: 11. CDR3 protein: CASRSQGRSGGYTF. The DNA for the CDR3 is TGTGCCAGCAGGTCACAGGGGAGGTCGGGTGGCTACACCTTC.

The chain recombines TRBV18 with TRBJ1-3; possible D gene TRBD1, 5 bases. V was trimmed by 2 bases and J by 2 bases, leaving 10 bases between them. The CDR3 has 15 amino acids. Germline V gene sequence: CDR1 KGHSH, CDR2 LQKENI. In DNA form, the CDR3 reads TGTGCCAGCTCACCAGGGACGGTGGCTGGAAACACCATATATTTT. The encoded protein is CASSPGTVAGNTIYF. The variable domain in full, with the rest retrieved from reference TRBV18 and TRBJ1-3, is NAGVMQNPRHLVRRRGQEARLRCSPMKGHSHVYWYRQLPEEGLKFMVYLQKENIIDESGMPKERFSAEFPKEGPSILRIQQVVRGDSAAYFCASSPGTVAGNTIYFGEGSWLTVV.

This chain joins TRBV5-3 and TRBJ2-7; D is possibly TRBD1 (6 bases). TRBV5-3 carries the ORF label, with uncertain function. CDR3 length: 14 residues. Trimming stripped 1 base from V and 4 bases from J, with 12 bases between. CDR3 in amino acids: CARSLTGLRYEQYF. CDR3 sequence (DNA): TGTGCCAGAAGCTTGACAGGGTTAAGGTACGAGCAGTACTTC.

The table lists this clone with a few counts. This rearrangement joins TRBV6-4 to TRBJ2-2; 9 nucleotides agree with TRBD2. Trimming at V came to 2 bases and at J to 4 bases, leaving 8 bases not matched to a gene. Germline CDR1 reads MRHNA; CDR2 reads SNTAGT. The CDR3 extends over 17 amino acids. CDR3: CASSDDGSGSTTGELFF. In DNA form, the CDR3 reads TGTGCCAGCAGTGACGATGGTAGCGGGAGCACCACCGGGGAGCTGTTTTTT.

CDR3 nucleotide sequence: TGCGCCAGCACCCCCGACAGGGCTAAAACAGATACGCAGTATTTT. As protein: CASTPDRAKTDTQYF. V and J are TRBV5-1 and TRBJ2-3; the match to TRBD1 covers 7 bases. V trimming: 6 bases; J trimming: 3 bases; junction bases outside the gene matches: 10. Germline CDR1 reads SGHRS; CDR2 reads YFSETQ. CDR3 length: 15 amino acids. Full variable domain (missing parts from reference TRBV5-1 and TRBJ2-3): KAGVTQTPRYLIKTRGQQVTLSCSPISGHRSVSWYQQTPGQGLQFLFEYFSETQRNKGNFPGRFSGRQFSNSRSEMNVSTLELGDSALYLCASTPDRAKTDTQYFGPGTRLTVL.

The chain carries TRBV5-1 and TRBJ2-5, with D unclear. The germline V gene has CDR1 SGHRS and CDR2 YFSETQ. The CDR3 length is 14 residues. The germline V and J ends were trimmed by 0 bases and 2 bases, with 8 bases remaining between them. The CDR3: CASSLGALQETQYF. CDR3 coding DNA: TGCGCCAGCAGCTTGGGGGCGTTACAAGAGACCCAGTACTTC.

The rearrangement links TRBV4-1 to TRBJ1-4, with D perhaps matching TRBD1 (6 bases). With 1 base removed from V and 7 bases from J, the gap between germline ends came to 16 bases. In germline, CDR1 is MGHRA, CDR2 YSYEKL. The CDR3 runs to 16 residues. The CDR3 loop is CASSQAAGDIGEKLFF. CDR3 nucleotide sequence: TGCGCCAGCAGCCAAGCCGCAGGGGATATCGGTGAAAAACTGTTTTTT.

The chain carries TRBV4-1 and TRBJ1-5, with a weak D call TRBD1 (5 bases). Germline loops: CDR1 MGHRA, CDR2 YSYEKL. Trimming stripped 1 base from V and 7 bases from J, with 14 bases between. There are 15 residues in the CDR3. The CDR3 reads CASSQGWGEKQPQHF. CDR3 coding DNA: TGCGCCAGCAGCCAAGGCTGGGGGGAAAAGCAGCCCCAGCATTTT.

This rearrangement joins TRBV5-1 to TRBJ1-4, with TRBD1 as a possible D gene (5 bases). V was cut by 3 bases and J by 8 bases, with 5 bases left in between. The CDR3 loop spans 11 amino acids. Germline V gene data show CDR1 as SGHRS and CDR2 as YFSETQ. The CDR3 coding sequence is TGCGCCAGCAGCTGGGGGGAAAAACTGTTTTTT. As protein: CASSWGEKLFF.

This rearrangement joins TRBV7-9 to TRBJ1-3; D gene unclear. V dropped 3 bases and J dropped 2 bases, with 5 bases sitting between them. CDR1 SEHNR and CDR2 FQNEAQ come from the germline V gene (reference sequence). The CDR3 extends over 13 amino acids. The CDR3 region has the DNA TGTGCCAGCAGCTTGCAGGCTGGAAACACCATATATTTT. Translating gives CASSLQAGNTIYF.

Only a few counts were recorded for this clone. The CDR3 reads CASSQAGDYINEQFF. The CDR3 DNA sequence: TGTGCCAGCAGCCAAGCGGGTGACTACATCAATGAGCAGTTCTTC. The chain recombines TRBV3-1 (or the pseudogene TRBV3-2) with TRBJ2-1; perhaps TRBD2 as D (5 bases). The CDR3 has 15 amino acids. Trimming pared 1 base from V and 6 bases from J, leaving 13 bases between. Germline CDR1 LGHDT, CDR2 YNNKEL (reference sequence).

The chain is built from TRBV28 and TRBJ2-1, with TRBD2 identical over 8 bases. The CDR3 has 16 residues. Looked up from germline, CDR1 is MDHEN and CDR2 is SYDVKM. V gave up 11 bases and J gave up 3 bases; unmatched junction bases: 15. The CDR3 spells CASCPNSGKFYNEQFF. The CDR3, as DNA: TGTGCCTCCTGCCCTAATAGCGGGAAGTTCTACAATGAGCAGTTCTTC. Full variable domain (remainder filled in from reference TRBV28 and TRBJ2-1): DVKVTQSSRYLVKRTGEKVFLECVQDMDHENMFWYRQDPGLGLRLIYFSYDVKMKEKGDIPEGYSVSREKKERFSLILESASTNQTSMYLCASCPNSGKFYNEQFFGPGTRLTVL.

The chain uses TRBV6-5 and TRBJ2-7; D perhaps matches TRBD1 (6 bases). Germline CDR1 reads MNHEY; CDR2 reads SVGAGI. The CDR3 has 13 residues. V dropped 4 bases and J dropped 2 bases, with 9 bases sitting between them. CDR3 residues: CASSSDRTYEQYF. DNA for the CDR3: TGTGCCAGCAGTTCCGACAGGACCTACGAGCAGTACTTC.

As DNA, the CDR3 is TGTGCCAGCAGTGAATGGGCGGGCAGGGGTACCGGGGAGCTGTTTTTT. Its protein is CASSEWAGRGTGELFF. The V and J genes are TRBV2 and TRBJ2-2; D may be TRBD1 (6 bases). This CDR3 is built from 16 residues. CDR1 and CDR2 from the germline V gene are SNHLY and FYNNEI. The ends were cut back, 2 bases at V and 5 bases at J, with 15 bases in the middle.

V and J are TRBV27 and TRBJ2-2, with D perhaps TRBD1 or TRBD2 (5 bases each). This CDR3 has 16 amino acids. The V gene's germline CDR1 is MNHEY and CDR2 SMNVEV (reference sequence). Trimming shortened V by 1 base and J by 6 bases, and 15 bases separated the two germline ends. Here the CDR3 reads CASSLYPGARSGELFF. The DNA for the CDR3 is TGTGCCAGCAGTTTATACCCCGGGGCGCGGTCCGGGGAGCTGTTTTTT.

V is TRBV6-4 and J is TRBJ2-3; perhaps TRBD1 as D (6 bases). The germline CDR1 and CDR2 sequences are MRHNA and SNTAGT. Trimming removed 9 bases at V and 1 base at J, with 23 bases between. There are 17 residues in the CDR3. CDR3 in amino acids: CARRTKRKTGCTDTQYF. The DNA of the CDR3 is TGTGCCAGACGGACGAAAAGGAAGACAGGCTGCACAGATACGCAGTATTTT.

This clone was seen a few times. The chain links TRBV28 to TRBJ2-1; TRBD2 aligns across 8 bases. Germline V gene lookup returns CDR1 MDHEN and CDR2 SYDVKM. The CDR3 covers 14 residues. Trimming took 7 bases from V and 5 from J; bases not matched to a gene: 7. In DNA form, the CDR3 reads TGTGCCAGCACCCGAGCGGGAGCGGACAATGAGCAGTTCTTC. This sequence encodes CASTRAGADNEQFF.

This chain links TRBV5-1 with TRBJ2-3, with 8 nucleotides matching TRBD1. This CDR3 spans 14 amino acids. From germline, CDR1 is SGHRS and CDR2 YFSETQ. Trimming at V came to 4 bases and at J to 6 bases, leaving 7 bases not matched to a gene. The CDR3 loop is CASSMRTGGDTQYF. DNA of the CDR3: TGCGCCAGCAGCATGCGAACAGGGGGGGATACGCAGTATTTT.

The chain joins TRBV9 to TRBJ1-5; 7 nucleotides align to TRBD1. J gave up 8 bases and V 3 bases, and 8 bases lay outside the gene matches. The CDR3 length is 14 residues. Germline V CDR1 and CDR2: SGDLS, YYNGEE. The CDR3 DNA sequence: TGTGCCAGCAGCGCACAGGGGACCTCAGAGCCCCAGCATTTT. Its translation: CASSAQGTSEPQHF.